This passage covers 7 T cell receptor beta chains from one sample sequenced in a study of CD8 T cells in Susac syndrome (dated by TCRdb to about 2019). Libraries were prepared through the immunoSEQ multiplex PCR assay. RNA was extracted with the RNeasy kit and roughly 0.5 to 1 ug was reverse transcribed using random hexamers. Using fastp trimming at Q25 and MiXCR clonotype assembly, TCRdb reanalyzed the public sequencing data and kept in-frame beta chains. Entries that share a CDR3 protein sequence are merged under the most common genes and DNA. The sample table holds about 210,000 distinct CDR3 sequences, of which roughly 96% were seen once. 0.085% to 0.1% of the sample rests with the top ten. Sequencing input: CD4+ T cells from PBMCs. The origin of the receptors is a human donor with multiple sclerosis.

The genes are TRBV27 and TRBJ2-3; D not certain. Deletions cut 4 bases from V and 2 bases from J, with 10 bases between. Looked up from germline, CDR1 is MNHEY and CDR2 is SMNVEV (reference sequence). The CDR3 is 14 residues long. The CDR3, as DNA: TGTGCCAGCAGTTCCGGACGGGCCACAGATACGCAGTATTTT. Translation gives CASSSGRATDTQYF.

V is TRBV20-1 and J is TRBJ2-7; D is possibly TRBD1 (7 bases). The CDR3 extends over 12 amino acids. Germline V gene lookup returns CDR1 DFQATT and CDR2 SNEGSKA (reference sequence). V gave up 6 bases and J gave up 3 bases, with 12 bases separating them. CDR3 loop: CSAGGQHYEQYF. CDR3 bases: TGCAGTGCCGGGGGACAGCACTACGAGCAGTACTTC.

CDR3 amino acids: CASLRTVNTEAFF. Here the CDR3 DNA reads TGTGCCAGCCTCCGGACCGTGAACACTGAAGCTTTCTTT. The chain uses TRBV19 and TRBJ1-1, with D unresolved. V was trimmed by 9 bases and J by 0 bases, leaving 11 bases between them. The germline CDR1 and CDR2 sequences are LNHDA and SQIVND (reference sequence). This CDR3 comprises 13 residues.

V is TRBV7-6 and J is TRBJ2-5, with 10 bases lining up with TRBD2. The CDR3 contains 16 residues. The junction had 4 bases not matched to a gene; V was cut back by 3 bases and J by 0 bases. Germline assignment: CDR1 SGHVS and CDR2 FNYEAQ. CDR3 sequence reads: CASSLALAGDQETQYF. CDR3 DNA sequence: TGTGCCAGCAGCTTGGCCCTAGCGGGGGACCAAGAGACCCAGTACTTC.

The V gene is TRBV15, the J gene TRBJ1-5; no reliable D call. Trimming pared 8 bases from V and 0 bases from J, leaving 8 bases between. The CDR3 covers 13 residues. CDR1 and CDR2 (germline): LNHNV, YYDKDF (reference sequence). CDR3 loop: CATREYSNQPQHF. The CDR3 nucleotides read TGTGCCACCCGGGAGTATAGCAATCAGCCCCAGCATTTT.

This clonotype was picked up one time. V and J are TRBV4-1 and TRBJ1-2; D not certain. Trimming took 0 bases from V and 2 from J, leaving 7 bases between them. The CDR3 has 14 amino acids. From germline, CDR1 is MGHRA and CDR2 YSYEKL. The CDR3 sequence: CASSQEARNYGYTF. The DNA of the CDR3 is TGCGCCAGCAGCCAAGAAGCAAGAAACTATGGCTACACCTTC.

The chain couples TRBV30 to TRBJ1-2, with 10 bases identical to TRBD1. The V segment lost 5 bases and the J segment 5 bases; nucleotides outside the gene matches: 2. CDR1 and CDR2 from the germline V gene are GTSNPN and SVGIG (reference sequence). The CDR3 runs 12 residues. The DNA for the CDR3 is TGTGCCTGGGACAGGGGGCGATATGGCTACACCTTC. Amino acids: CAWDRGRYGYTF.